These 24 T cell receptor beta chains originate from one sample sequenced in a study of cytomegalovirus exposure and HLA in healthy donors (dated by TCRdb to 2016 to 2017). Receptor amplification or capture employed the immunoSEQ multiplex PCR assay. A mixture of 60 forward primers for TCR Vbeta segments and 13 reverse primers for TCR Jbeta segments was used in the multiplex PCR. Entries here come from immuneACCESS through TCRdb and include only in-frame sequences with V and J called. Some clones fail to appear in such tables; in the studies checked, an unresolved V gene covers under half of the shortfall, and the cause of the remainder is unknown. Across this sample there are roughly 130,000 clones, with about three quarters seen only once. Around 0.92% of the sample comes from the top ten. Material for sequencing was PBMCs. The receptors here all came from a human donor in good health.

The chain uses TRBV11-2 and TRBJ1-2; 7 bases match TRBD1. CDR3 length equals 14 residues. Germline lookup yields CDR1 SGHAT and CDR2 FQNNGV. Trimming took 5 bases from V and 3 from J; bases not matched to a gene: 6. The CDR3 bases are TGTGCCAGCAGCAATAGACAGGGTTACTATGGCTACACCTTC. Translated, it gives CASSNRQGYYGYTF.

The chain combines TRBV7-6 with TRBJ2-1, with TRBD2 matching 8 bases. CDR3 size: 17 residues. V lost 2 bases, J lost 5 bases, and 11 bases stayed unmatched. CDR1 SGHVS and CDR2 FNYEAQ come from the germline V gene. The CDR3 loop is CASSLLGIAGGNNEQFF. The CDR3 nucleotides are TGTGCCAGCAGCTTATTAGGAATCGCGGGGGGAAACAATGAGCAGTTCTTC.

The chain couples TRBV7-8 to TRBJ2-1, with TRBD2 identical over 16 bases. The CDR3 spans 20 residues. The V gene end was trimmed by 3 bases and the J gene end by 6 bases; junction bases not matched to a gene: 14. Germline V gene lookup returns CDR1 SGHVS and CDR2 FQNEAQ. This chain's CDR3 is CASSLGLAGGQAGVFNEQFF. DNA of the CDR3: TGTGCCAGCAGCTTGGGACTAGCGGGGGGGCAGGCCGGCGTATTCAATGAGCAGTTCTTC.

This rearrangement joins TRBV5-8 to TRBJ1-3; 9 bases align to TRBD1. Germline CDR1 reads SGHTS; CDR2 reads YDEGEE. J gave up 4 bases and V 2 bases, and 7 bases lay outside the gene matches. The CDR3 loop spans 16 amino acids. The CDR3 here is CASSLWGQGEGNTIYF. In DNA form, the CDR3 reads TGTGCCAGCAGCTTATGGGGACAGGGCGAAGGAAACACCATATATTTT. The entire variable domain, with the rest obtained from reference TRBV5-8 and TRBJ1-3, is as follows: EAGVTQSPTHLIKTRGQQATLRCSPISGHTSVYWYQQALGLGLQFLLWYDEGEERNRGNFPPRFSGRQFPNYSSELNVNALELEDSALYLCASSLWGQGEGNTIYFGEGSWLTVV.

The chain recombines TRBV4-1 with TRBJ2-4, with D tentatively TRBD2 (7 bases). Germline CDR1 reads MGHRA; CDR2 reads YSYEKL. Deletions cut 5 bases from V and 4 bases from J, with 21 bases between. CDR3 size: 17 residues. The CDR3 DNA sequence: TGCGCCAGCAGCGGAGGGATCACAGGGAGGGGTAAAAACATTCAGTACTTC. The encoded protein is CASSGGITGRGKNIQYF.

Comments on this clone: The CDR3 ends on some other residue instead of the conserved phenylalanine or tryptophan, so this is likely a read error. This chain links TRBV6-6 with TRBJ1-6; D may be TRBD1 (6 bases). Trimming left V 5 bases short and J 9 bases short, with 14 bases between. CDR3 length: 14 amino acids. Germline V gene lookup returns CDR1 MNHNY and CDR2 SVGAGI (reference sequence). The CDR3 coding sequence is TGTGCCAGCAGTAACAGGGTTGATAGTTCACCCCTCCACTGT. It translates to CASSNRVDSSPLHC.

This clone was seen repeatedly, ten times or more. The chain recombines TRBV5-1 with TRBJ2-2, with TRBD1 as a possible D gene (5 bases). The CDR3 contains 20 residues. The V end was cut by 6 bases, the J end by 6 bases, with 33 bases between. Germline lookup yields CDR1 SGHRS and CDR2 YFSETQ. The CDR3 protein is CASTVGRARSDISFPGELFF. CDR3 coding DNA: TGCGCCAGCACCGTGGGCCGGGCGCGGTCGGACATATCTTTTCCCGGGGAGCTGTTTTTT.

This clone was picked up one time. This chain connects TRBV5-8 to TRBJ2-1; 11 bases fit TRBD1. Germline CDR1 and CDR2: SGHTS and YDEGEE. With 8 bases clipped from V and 4 bases from J, the junction kept 2 bases outside the gene matches. The CDR3 has 13 residues. CDR3 nucleotides: TGTGCCAGGAGGGACAGGGGGTACAATGAGCAGTTCTTC. This sequence encodes CARRDRGYNEQFF.

The V and J genes are TRBV7-6 and TRBJ2-5; D perhaps matches TRBD1 (6 bases). The better agreement between TRBJ2-7 and the DNA end casts doubt on the J call. Germline V CDR1 and CDR2: SGHVS, FNYEAQ. The CDR3 consists of 14 residues. CDR3 sequence: CASSLPLQGNEQYF. CDR3 coding DNA: TGTGCCAGCAGCCTACCTTTACAGGGTAACGAGCAGTACTTC.

This clone was seen a few times. The same CDR3 also results from other DNA sequences found in this sample. The chain combines TRBV7-9 with TRBJ1-1; tentative D call: TRBD1 (6 bases). Trimming shortened V by 2 bases and J by 0 bases, and 7 bases separated the two germline ends. Germline CDR1 is SEHNR and CDR2 is FQNEAQ (reference sequence). This CDR3 comprises 14 residues. CDR3 residues: CASSLQGLNTEAFF. Here the CDR3 DNA reads TGTGCCAGCAGCTTACAGGGGCTGAACACTGAAGCTTTCTTT.

The genes are TRBV5-5 and TRBJ1-2; possibly TRBD1 for D (6 bases). The CDR3 loop spans 13 amino acids. Trimming removed 4 bases at V and 6 bases at J, with 13 bases between. CDR1 and CDR2 from the germline V gene are SGHKS and YYEKEE (reference sequence). The DNA for the CDR3 is TGTGCCAGCAGCCGGGACATCCTAAATGGCTACACCTTC. Its translation is CASSRDILNGYTF.

The chain carries TRBV5-1 and TRBJ2-5; TRBD2 might be the D (5 bases). The CDR3 is 13 residues long. The germline V gene encodes CDR1 SGHRS and CDR2 YFSETQ. The V end lost 1 base, the J end lost 11 bases, and 15 bases lay between the germline ends. The CDR3 coding sequence is TGCGCCAGCAGCTTGTTAGGAACGGAGGAGCAGTACTTC. This encodes CASSLLGTEEQYF.

This chain joins TRBV28 and TRBJ2-5, with 10 bases identical to TRBD2. The V gene end was trimmed by 5 bases and the J gene end by 0 bases; junction bases not matched to a gene: 9. Germline loops: CDR1 MDHEN, CDR2 SYDVKM. This CDR3 is built from 17 residues. CDR3 bases: TGTGCCAGCAGTCGGGGTAAACTAGCGGGGCACCAAGAGACCCAGTACTTC. This translates into CASSRGKLAGHQETQYF.

In this sample, this clone turned up once. The rearrangement joins TRBV6-5 to TRBJ1-5; 7 bases fit TRBD1. With V trimmed by 6 bases and J by 5 bases, 4 bases remained unmatched. There are 13 residues in the CDR3. Germline assignment: CDR1 MNHEY and CDR2 SVGAGI. CDR3 DNA: TGTGCCAGCAGGACAGGGACCCATCAGCCCCAGCATTTT. As protein: CASRTGTHQPQHF.

V gene TRBV6-5 combines with J gene TRBJ1-6, with TRBD1 as a possible D gene (5 bases). This CDR3 has 16 amino acids. The V end lost 0 bases, the J end lost 5 bases, and 11 bases lay between the germline ends. Germline-derived CDR1 and CDR2 are MNHEY and SVGAGI. The CDR3 loop reads CASSYSLGAHNSPLHF. The CDR3 nucleotides read TGTGCCAGCAGTTACTCCCTTGGGGCCCATAATTCACCCCTCCACTTT.

The chain combines TRBV6-1 with TRBJ2-7, with 11 bases identical to TRBD2. This CDR3 region has 19 residues. V trimming: 1 base; J trimming: 2 bases; junction bases outside the gene matches: 13. CDR1 is MNHNS and CDR2 is SASEGT in the germline V gene. In DNA, the CDR3 is TGTGCCAGCAGTGAAGTGGAACTAGCGGGGGCCTACCCTCCCTACGAGCAGTACTTC. Translating it yields CASSEVELAGAYPPYEQYF.

This clone has just a few counts. The chain uses TRBV4-1 and TRBJ2-7; D possibly corresponds to TRBD2 (5 bases). The CDR3 is 14 amino acids. Trimming shortened V by 1 base and J by 2 bases, and 9 bases separated the two germline ends. Germline V gene sequence: CDR1 MGHRA, CDR2 YSYEKL. CDR3 nucleotide sequence: TGCGCCAGCAGCCAAGGGTTCGGGGCCTACGAGCAGTACTTC. Its protein is CASSQGFGAYEQYF.

This sequence joins TRBV29-1 and TRBJ2-5, with a possible D match to TRBD1 (5 bases). The germline V gene encodes CDR1 SQVTM and CDR2 ANQGSEA. The CDR3 is 12 amino acids. Trimming cost V 4 bases and J 3 bases, with 9 bases left between them. The CDR3 DNA sequence: TGCAGCGTTGTTAAAGGGGAAGAGACCCAGTACTTC. Encoded protein: CSVVKGEETQYF.

The CDR3 loop reads CASSDLGEPQHF. The CDR3 DNA sequence: TGTGCCAGCAGCGACTTGGGTGAGCCCCAGCATTTT. The rearrangement joins TRBV5-5 to TRBJ1-5; D remains ambiguous. The CDR3 consists of 12 residues. The V and J ends lost 4 bases and 8 bases respectively, with 10 bases between them. CDR1 and CDR2 (germline): SGHKS, YYEKEE (reference sequence).

The chain joins TRBV13 to TRBJ1-1, with 8 bases identical to TRBD1. Germline CDR1 reads PRHDT; CDR2 reads FYEKMQ (reference sequence). The CDR3 extends over 12 amino acids. The V gene end was trimmed by 5 bases and the J gene end by 11 bases; junction bases not matched to a gene: 7. The CDR3 DNA reads TGTGCCAGCAGCCCGGCAGGGGGCTGGGCTTTCTTT. Its translation: CASSPAGGWAFF.

The V gene is TRBV7-9, the J gene TRBJ1-2, with D unresolved. Per the germline V gene, CDR1 is SEHNR and CDR2 is FQNEAQ (reference sequence). Trimming took 10 bases from V and 5 from J, leaving 20 bases between them. This CDR3 has 14 amino acids. The CDR3 is CATEPRETRYGYTF. The CDR3 bases are TGTGCCACCGAACCGCGGGAGACACGATATGGCTACACCTTC.

The chain couples TRBV7-3 to TRBJ2-1, with 10 bases matching TRBD2. CDR3 length: 16 residues. The V gene end was trimmed by 3 bases and the J gene end by 3 bases; junction bases not matched to a gene: 5. CDR1 is SGHTA, CDR2 FQGTGA, per germline. The CDR3 spells CASSFERGGLYNEQFF. In nucleotides, the CDR3 is TGTGCCAGCAGCTTCGAGCGGGGGGGCCTCTACAATGAGCAGTTCTTC. Full variable domain (missing parts from reference TRBV7-3 and TRBJ2-1): GAGVSQTPSNKVTEKGKYVELRCDPISGHTALYWYRQSLGQGPEFLIYFQGTGAADDSGLPNDRFFAVRPEGSVSTLKIQRTERGDSAVYLCASSFERGGLYNEQFFGPGTRLTVL.

The chain combines TRBV6-5 with TRBJ2-7; 7 bases map to TRBD2. Trimming took 2 bases from V and 3 from J; bases not matched to a gene: 4. Germline V gene sequence: CDR1 MNHEY, CDR2 SVGAGI. The CDR3 covers 14 residues. The CDR3 sequence is CASSYRGVGYEQYF. The DNA of the CDR3 is TGTGCCAGCAGTTACCGGGGGGTCGGCTACGAGCAGTACTTC.

This chain uses TRBV9 with TRBJ2-3; possible D gene TRBD2, 6 bases. Germline V lookup: CDR1 SGDLS, CDR2 YYNGEE. The length of the CDR3 is 14 residues. V was pared by 2 bases and J by 1 base, with 8 bases between. The DNA for the CDR3 is TGTGCCAGCAGCGTCTCGGGGGGCACAGATACGCAGTATTTT. It translates to CASSVSGGTDTQYF.